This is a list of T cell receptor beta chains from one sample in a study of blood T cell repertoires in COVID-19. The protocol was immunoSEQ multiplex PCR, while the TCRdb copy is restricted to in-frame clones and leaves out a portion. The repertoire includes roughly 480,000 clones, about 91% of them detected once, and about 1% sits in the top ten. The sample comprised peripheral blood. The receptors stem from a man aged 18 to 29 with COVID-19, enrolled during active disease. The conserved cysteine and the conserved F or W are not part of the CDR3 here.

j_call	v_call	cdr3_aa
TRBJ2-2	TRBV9	ASSAVQSSTRGELF
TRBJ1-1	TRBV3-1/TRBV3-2	ASSYSGTGDAF
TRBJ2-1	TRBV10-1	ASSDRTSGTYNEQF
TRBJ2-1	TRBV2	ASSVWDRSSYNEQF
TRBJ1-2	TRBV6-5	ASSLSGGSGYT
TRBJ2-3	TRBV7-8	ASTGRASDTQY
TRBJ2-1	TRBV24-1	ATSDPLSGGDEQF
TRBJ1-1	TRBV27	ASSRTAGRTMNTEAF
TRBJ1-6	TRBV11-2	ASSSTGVSYNSPLH
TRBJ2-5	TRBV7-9	ASSRDRGGETQY
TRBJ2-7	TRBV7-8	ASSLVPGQGVGEQY
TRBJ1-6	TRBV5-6	ASSYPQGGNYNSPLH
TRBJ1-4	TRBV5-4	ASSTQGQGDEKLF
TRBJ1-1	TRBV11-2	ASSLRAGSTEAF
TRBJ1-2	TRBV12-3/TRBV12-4	ASSLRGRLGYT
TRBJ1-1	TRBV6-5	ASRTRQGMNTEAF
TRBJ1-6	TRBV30	AWTGQGGSPLH
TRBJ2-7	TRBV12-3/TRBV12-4	ASSSNGEQY
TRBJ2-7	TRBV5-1	ASSSRTSGGTRGQY
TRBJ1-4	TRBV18	ASSPQGVSSTNEKLF
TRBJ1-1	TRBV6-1	ASSERWTEAF
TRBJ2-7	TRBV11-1	ASSLQGYEQY
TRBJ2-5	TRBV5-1	ASSLSPGGIETQY
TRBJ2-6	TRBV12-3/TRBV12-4	ASSPSGANVLT
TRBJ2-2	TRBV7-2	ASSPYRGHTGELF
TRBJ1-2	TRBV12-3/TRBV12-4	ASSLYRFGYT
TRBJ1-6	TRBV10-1	ASSPGQGLNSPLH
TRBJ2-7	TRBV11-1	ASSSRDRGFEEEQY
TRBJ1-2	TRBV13	ASSSTPRPSHYGYT
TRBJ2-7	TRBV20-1	SASETSPNEQY
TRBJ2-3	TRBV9	ASSVGGTGGVDTQY
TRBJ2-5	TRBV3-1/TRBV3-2	ASSQGHRGRETQY